A single count supports the clone carrying this T cell receptor (beta chain). This specimen belongs to a study of blood T cell repertoires in COVID-19. Germline CDR1 is SGHTA and CDR2 is FQGNSA. The CDR3 is 17 amino acids. Trimming took 5 bases from V and 2 from J; bases not matched to a gene: 6. Clones were read by immunoSEQ multiplex PCR, and TCRdb kept only the in-frame ones, dropping some. The sample holds fewer than 400,000 clones, 92% seen once. The TCR originated in a woman under 40 who had recovered from COVID-19. The V call is TRBV7-2, the J call TRBJ2-5; 15 positions match TRBD2. The specimen sequenced was PBMCs or T cells enriched from blood (not recorded which). CDR3 DNA: TGTGCCAGCAGCCCGAGGGGACTAGCGGGGGGACAAGAGACCCAGTACTTC. Translated: CASSPRGLAGGQETQYF. Full variable domain (remainder filled in from reference TRBV7-2 and TRBJ2-5): GAGVSQSPSNKVTEKGKDVELRCDPISGHTALYWYRQSLGQGLEFLIYFQGNSAPDKSGLPSDRFSAERTGGSVSTLTIQRTQQEDSAVYLCASSPRGLAGGQETQYFGPGTRLLVL.